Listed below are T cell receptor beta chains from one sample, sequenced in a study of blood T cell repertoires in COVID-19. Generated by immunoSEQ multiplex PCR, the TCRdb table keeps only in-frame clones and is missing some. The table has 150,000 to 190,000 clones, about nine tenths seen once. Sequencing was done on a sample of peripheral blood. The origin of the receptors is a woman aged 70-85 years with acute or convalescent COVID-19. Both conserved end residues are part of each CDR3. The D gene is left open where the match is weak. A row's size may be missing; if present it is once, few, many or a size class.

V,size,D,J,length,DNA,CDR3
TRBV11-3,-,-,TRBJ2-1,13,TGTGCCAGCAGCCCCAACTCGGACAATGAGCAGTTCTTC,CASSPNSDNEQFF
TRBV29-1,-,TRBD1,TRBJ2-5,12,TGCAGCTTTGGACAGGGGCCAGAGACCCAGTACTTC,CSFGQGPETQYF
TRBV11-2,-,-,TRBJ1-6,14,TGTGCCAGCAGCTTATTGAGGGAGGATTCACCCCTCCACTTT,CASSLLREDSPLHF
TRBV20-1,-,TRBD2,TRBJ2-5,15,TGCAGTGCTAGTACACTCGGGACTAAACAAGAGACCCAGTACTTC,CSASTLGTKQETQYF
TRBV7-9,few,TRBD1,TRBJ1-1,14,TGTGCCAGCAGCTCCTCGGGACAGGGGTCTGAAGCTTTCTTT,CASSSSGQGSEAFF
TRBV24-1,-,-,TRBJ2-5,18,TGTGCCACCAGTGACCAGAACAATGGGCCAGTCCCCCAAGAGACCCAGTACTTC,CATSDQNNGPVPQETQYF
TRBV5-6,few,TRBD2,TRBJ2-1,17,TGTGCCAGCAGCTTAGGGAGCGGGGGGGCCGTGGTCAATGAGCAGTTCTTC,CASSLGSGGAVVNEQFF
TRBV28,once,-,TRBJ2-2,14,TGTGCCAGCAGTTTACACGGGGATACCGGGGAGCTGTTTTTT,CASSLHGDTGELFF
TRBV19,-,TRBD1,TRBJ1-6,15,TGTGCCAGTAGTATAACGACAGGGAATAATTCACCCCTCCACTTT,CASSITTGNNSPLHF
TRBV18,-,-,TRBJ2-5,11,TGTGCCAGCAAGGAGGTTGAGACCCAGTACTTC,CASKEVETQYF
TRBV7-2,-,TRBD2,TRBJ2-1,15,TGTGCCAGCAGCAAGGGCGGGGGTAGCTACAATGAGCAGTTCTTC,CASSKGGGSYNEQFF
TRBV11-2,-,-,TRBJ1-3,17,TGTGCCAGCAGCTCCCCCTCTAGAAACCCACTTGGAAACACCATATATTTT,CASSSPSRNPLGNTIYF
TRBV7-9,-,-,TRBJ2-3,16,TGTGCCAGCAGCTTTGCCGGGGGGCGAGCGACAGATACGCAGTATTTT,CASSFAGGRATDTQYF
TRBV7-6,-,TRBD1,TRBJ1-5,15,TGTGCCAGCAGCTCAGGGACAGGATTCAATCAGCCCCAGCATTTT,CASSSGTGFNQPQHF
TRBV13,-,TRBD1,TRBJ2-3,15,TGTGCCAGCAGATCGGACAGGGTCGCACTGGGTACGCAGTATTTT,CASRSDRVALGTQYF
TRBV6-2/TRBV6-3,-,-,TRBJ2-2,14,TGTGCCAGCAGTACAGGGATTCGAGGCGGGGAGCTGTTTTTT,CASSTGIRGGELFF
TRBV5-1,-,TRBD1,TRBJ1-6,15,TGCGCCAGCAGCCCGTCGGGGACAGGGGATTCACCCCTCCACTTT,CASSPSGTGDSPLHF